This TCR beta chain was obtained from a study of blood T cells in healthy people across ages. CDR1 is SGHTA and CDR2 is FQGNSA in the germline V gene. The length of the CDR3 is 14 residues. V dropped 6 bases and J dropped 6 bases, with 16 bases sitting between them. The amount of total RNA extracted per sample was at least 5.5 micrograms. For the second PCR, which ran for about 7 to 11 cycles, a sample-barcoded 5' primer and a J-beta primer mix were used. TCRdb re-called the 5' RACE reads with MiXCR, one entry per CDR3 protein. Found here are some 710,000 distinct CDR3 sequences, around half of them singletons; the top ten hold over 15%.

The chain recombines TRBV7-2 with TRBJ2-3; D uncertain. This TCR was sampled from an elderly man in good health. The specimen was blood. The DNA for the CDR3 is TGTGCCAGCAGTATCACAACCGAAGGGGATACGCAGTATTTT. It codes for CASSITTEGDTQYF.